One sample yielded the 23 T cell receptor beta chains listed below, sequenced in a study of neurological immune-mediated disorders. TCRdb passed the 5' RACE reads through MiXCR, listing each CDR3 protein once. The sample gives roughly 47,000 distinct CDR3 sequences, roughly 4% of which show up once; about 6% is in the top ten. Sequenced material: PBMCs. Receptor source: a woman aged 55-75 years with multiple sclerosis.

In this sample, this clonotype turned up many times. The rearrangement links TRBV28 to TRBJ1-1; 7 bases align to TRBD1. The length of the CDR3 is 14 residues. Germline V CDR1 and CDR2: MDHEN, SYDVKM. The trim removed 7 bases at V and 5 bases at J, leaving 10 bases unmatched. The CDR3: CASTIRQGNTEAFF. The CDR3 DNA reads as TGTGCCAGCACGATCCGACAGGGAAATACTGAAGCTTTCTTT.

This clonotype was seen ten or more times. The rearrangement joins TRBV9 to TRBJ2-6, with D uncertain. Between the trimmed V and J ends, which lost 4 bases and 1 base, there was a span of 0 bases. Germline V gene data show CDR1 as SGDLS and CDR2 as YYNGEE. The CDR3 is 12 residues long. This CDR3 is CASSSGANVLTF. For the CDR3, the DNA is TGTGCCAGCAGCTCTGGGGCCAACGTCCTGACTTTC.

This clonotype occurred a few times. The V and J genes are TRBV27 and TRBJ2-7; TRBD1 is a possible D gene (5 bases). This CDR3 is 13 amino acids long. The germline V gene has CDR1 MNHEY and CDR2 SMNVEV (reference sequence). V lost 2 bases to trimming and J lost 0 bases, with 5 bases between them. The CDR3 coding sequence is TGTGCCAGCAGTTTAAGGGGCTCCTACGAGCAGTACTTC. Residues: CASSLRGSYEQYF.

This clonotype was counted ten times or more. This rearrangement joins TRBV3-1 to TRBJ2-5; 8 bases fit TRBD2. From germline, CDR1 is LGHDT and CDR2 YNNKEL (reference sequence). The CDR3 length is 15 residues. V dropped 4 bases and J dropped 5; count of bases not matched to a gene: 9. CDR3 amino acids: CASSRAGGYGETQYF. The CDR3 coding sequence is TGTGCCAGCAGCCGTGCGGGAGGTTACGGTGAGACCCAGTACTTC.

The chain carries TRBV20-1 and TRBJ1-4; D possibly corresponds to TRBD1 (5 bases). Trimming removed 5 bases from V and 5 bases from J, with 18 bases in between. This CDR3 has 15 residues. Germline CDR1 is DFQATT and CDR2 is SNEGSKA (reference sequence). For the CDR3, the DNA is TGCAGTGCTGACGAGGCCGGGACGGGGAATGAAAAACTGTTTTTT. This gives the protein CSADEAGTGNEKLFF.

This clonotype was seen more than once but under ten times. The V and J genes are TRBV7-9 and TRBJ1-1; the D gene is possibly TRBD1 (5 bases). The V gene's germline CDR1 is SEHNR and CDR2 FQNEAQ (reference sequence). V gave up 2 bases and J gave up 5 bases, with 9 bases separating them. The CDR3 runs to 13 residues. This chain's CDR3 is CASSLSGGTEAFF. The CDR3 coding sequence is TGTGCCAGCAGCTTATCCGGGGGGACTGAAGCTTTCTTT.

The rearrangement uses TRBV25-1 and TRBJ2-1; D gene unclear. V was trimmed by 8 bases and J by 0 bases, leaving 8 bases between them. CDR3 length: 13 amino acids. Germline V lookup: CDR1 MGHDK, CDR2 SYGVNS. The CDR3 reads CASGVSSYNEQFF. DNA for the CDR3: TGTGCCAGCGGGGTTAGCTCCTACAATGAGCAGTTCTTC.

This clonotype has at least ten counts. The gene calls are TRBV4-1 and TRBJ2-5; 11 bases are a match to TRBD1. The germline CDR1 and CDR2 sequences are MGHRA and YSYEKL. The CDR3 runs to 15 residues. Trimming at V came to 4 bases and at J to 5 bases, leaving 6 bases not matched to a gene. The CDR3 here is CASSRPGQGVETQYF. The CDR3 DNA reads as TGCGCCAGCAGCCGACCGGGACAGGGGGTGGAGACCCAGTACTTC.

This clonotype has a count of ten or more. The V and J genes are TRBV20-1 and TRBJ2-1; D unclear. The CDR3 contains 13 residues. Per germline, CDR1 DFQATT and CDR2 SNEGSKA (reference sequence). V was shortened by 3 bases and J by 5 bases, with 11 bases between the two germline ends. The CDR3 region has the DNA TGCAGTGCTAGTCGGATGACACACAATGAGCAGTTCTTC. This gives the protein CSASRMTHNEQFF.

V usage is TRBV7-2 and J usage is TRBJ1-2; unclear D gene. The length of the CDR3 is 12 residues. Trimming removed 5 bases at V and 3 bases at J, with 7 bases between. In germline, CDR1 is SGHTA, CDR2 FQGNSA. The DNA for the CDR3 is TGTGCCAGCAGCCCCACAGACTATGGCTACACCTTC. Its protein product is CASSPTDYGYTF. The variable domain in full, with the rest retrieved from reference TRBV7-2 and TRBJ1-2, is GAGVSQSPSNKVTEKGKDVELRCDPISGHTALYWYRQSLGQGLEFLIYFQGNSAPDKSGLPSDRFSAERTGGSVSTLTIQRTQQEDSAVYLCASSPTDYGYTFGSGTRLTVV.

This clonotype was counted between two and nine times. The V gene is TRBV20-1, the J gene TRBJ2-7; D not certain. Germline-derived CDR1 and CDR2 are DFQATT and SNEGSKA (reference sequence). This CDR3 is built from 14 residues. Trimming took off 0 bases at V and 0 bases at J, with 9 bases between the two ends. The CDR3 here is CSARDRTDSYEQYV. CDR3 in DNA: TGCAGTGCTAGAGATCGAACAGACTCCTACGAGCAGTACGTC.

In its sample, this clonotype was seen many times. CDR3 nucleotide sequence: TGCAGCGTGGCGGACAGGAACACAGATACGCAGTATTTT. Residues: CSVADRNTDTQYF. The V gene is TRBV29-1, the J gene TRBJ2-3; 7 positions agree with TRBD1. V lost 6 bases, J lost 2 bases, and 5 bases stayed unmatched. Germline values: CDR1 SQVTM, CDR2 ANQGSEA. The CDR3 has 13 residues.

The rearrangement joins TRBV7-2 to TRBJ2-7, with 7 bases aligning to TRBD1. This CDR3 is 15 amino acids long. Germline V CDR1 and CDR2: SGHTA, FQGNSA. Germline trimming cut 0 bases from V and 3 bases from J; bases unmatched to any gene: 5. CDR3 coding DNA: TGTGCCAGCAGCTTAGCCGGGACAGAACACTACGAGCAGTACTTC. It yields the protein CASSLAGTEHYEQYF.

This clonotype occurred many times. The chain couples TRBV5-1 to TRBJ2-2; 12 bases align to TRBD2. Trimming cost V 9 bases and J 7 bases; bases outside gene matches: 10. The germline V gene encodes CDR1 SGHRS and CDR2 YFSETQ. The CDR3 is made up of 15 amino acids. The CDR3 DNA reads as TGCGCCACCAAACTAGCGGGAGGATTTGGCGGGGAGCTGTTTTTT. This gives the protein CATKLAGGFGGELFF. The whole variable domain, filled in from reference TRBV5-1 and TRBJ2-2, reads KAGVTQTPRYLIKTRGQQVTLSCSPISGHRSVSWYQQTPGQGLQFLFEYFSETQRNKGNFPGRFSGRQFSNSRSEMNVSTLELGDSALYLCATKLAGGFGGELFFGEGSRLTVL.

This clonotype occurred a few times. V usage is TRBV29-1 and J usage is TRBJ1-1, with D uncertain. Germline CDR1 SQVTM, CDR2 ANQGSEA. The CDR3 is 10 amino acids. V was pared by 6 bases and J by 0 bases, with 2 bases between. DNA of the CDR3: TGCAGCGTAATGAACACTGAAGCTTTCTTT. Amino acids: CSVMNTEAFF.

This clonotype was recorded a few times. The V and J genes are TRBV29-1 and TRBJ2-3; 7 nucleotides line up with TRBD2. This CDR3 is 13 amino acids long. Germline CDR1 and CDR2: SQVTM and ANQGSEA. V lost 4 bases and J lost 1; bases outside the gene matches: 2. The CDR3 loop is CSVASGGTDTQYF. CDR3 in DNA: TGCAGCGTTGCCAGCGGGGGCACAGATACGCAGTATTTT.

Comment on this clonotype: A clone one base away is much larger, so this may be a read error. This chain uses TRBV20-1 with TRBJ2-3, with a possible D match to TRBD1 (6 bases). Between the trimmed V and J ends, which lost 3 bases and 1 base, there was a span of 11 bases. This CDR3 is built from 14 residues. Germline CDR1 DFQATT, CDR2 SNEGSKA (reference sequence). CDR3 protein: CSARDRSGTDTQYF. CDR3 bases: TGCAGTGCTAGGGACAGAAGCGGCACAGATACGCAGTATTTT.

Ten or more counts support this clonotype. The chain combines TRBV5-1 with TRBJ1-1, with 8 bases fitting TRBD1. Trimming removed 5 bases from V and 7 bases from J; junction bases left unmatched: 4. The CDR3 runs to 12 residues. Per germline, CDR1 SGHRS and CDR2 YFSETQ. This CDR3 is CASRAGTGEAFF. The CDR3 DNA reads as TGCGCCAGCAGGGCCGGGACAGGTGAAGCTTTCTTT.

This clonotype was seen ten or more times. The rearrangement links TRBV29-1 to TRBJ2-7; no definite D call. The CDR3 contains 12 residues. CDR1 SQVTM and CDR2 ANQGSEA come from the germline V gene. Deletions cut 4 bases from V and 1 base from J, with 8 bases between. CDR3: CSVADVSYEQYV. CDR3 in DNA: TGCAGCGTTGCAGATGTTTCCTACGAGCAGTACGTC.

The table lists this clonotype with many counts. The gene calls are TRBV20-1 and TRBJ2-1; 8 bases align to TRBD2. V lost 1 base and J lost 7; bases outside the gene matches: 9. Germline V gene data show CDR1 as DFQATT and CDR2 as SNEGSKA (reference sequence). The CDR3 extends over 15 amino acids. DNA of the CDR3: TGCAGTGCTAGAGCCGGGAGGGGGATTAAGAATGAGCAGTTCTTC. This sequence encodes CSARAGRGIKNEQFF.

The sample holds a few counts of this clonotype. This chain connects TRBV20-1 to TRBJ2-1; 8 bases are a match to TRBD2. Trimming at V came to 2 bases and at J to 3 bases, leaving 9 bases not matched to a gene. Germline V gene sequence: CDR1 DFQATT, CDR2 SNEGSKA (reference sequence). The CDR3 covers 16 residues. For the CDR3, the DNA is TGCAGTGCTAGACAGAATAGCGGGGAGAACTACAATGAGCAGTTCTTC. Its translation is CSARQNSGENYNEQFF.

This clonotype has a handful of counts. The chain couples TRBV7-2 to TRBJ2-3, with TRBD2 matching over 11 bases. CDR3 length: 16 residues. J lost 5 bases, V lost 1 base, and 5 bases had no gene match. The germline gives CDR1 SGHTA, CDR2 FQGNSA. The CDR3 coding sequence is TGTGCCAGCAGCTTAGGGGTAGCGGGGGGGTTAGATACGCAGTATTTT. Residues: CASSLGVAGGLDTQYF.

In its sample, this clonotype was seen a few times. J is TRBJ2-7 and V is TRBV2; D may be TRBD2 (8 bases). The CDR3 contains 16 residues. Germline lookup yields CDR1 SNHLY and CDR2 FYNNEI. Trimming took off 9 bases at V and 0 bases at J, with 21 bases between the two ends. The CDR3 DNA sequence: TGTGCCAGAAGAATTGACGGGGGGGACAGCTCCTACGAGCAGTACTTC. Residues: CARRIDGGDSSYEQYF.